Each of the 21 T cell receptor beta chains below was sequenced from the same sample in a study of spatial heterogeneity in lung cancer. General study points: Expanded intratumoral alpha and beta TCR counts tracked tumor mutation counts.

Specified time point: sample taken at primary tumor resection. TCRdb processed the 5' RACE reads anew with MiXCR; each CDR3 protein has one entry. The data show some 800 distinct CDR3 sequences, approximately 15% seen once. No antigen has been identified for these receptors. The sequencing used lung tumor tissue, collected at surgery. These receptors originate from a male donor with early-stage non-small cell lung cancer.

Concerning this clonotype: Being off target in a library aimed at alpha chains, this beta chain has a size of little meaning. The CDR3 nucleotides read TGTGCTAGTGGTTTTAAAGGGGAACAGCCCCAGCATTTT. It codes for CASGFKGEQPQHF. The chain has TRBV12-5 and TRBJ1-5; D possibly corresponds to TRBD1 (5 bases). CDR1 and CDR2 from the germline V gene are LGHNT and FRNRAP. This CDR3 is built from 13 residues. Deletions cut 3 bases from V and 7 bases from J, with 10 bases between.

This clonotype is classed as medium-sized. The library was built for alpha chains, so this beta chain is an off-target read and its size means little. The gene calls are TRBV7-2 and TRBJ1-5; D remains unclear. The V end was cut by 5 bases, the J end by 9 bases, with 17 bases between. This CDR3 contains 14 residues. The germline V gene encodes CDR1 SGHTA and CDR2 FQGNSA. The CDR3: CASSTGPRSGPQHF. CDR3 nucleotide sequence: TGTGCCAGCAGCACCGGACCGCGTAGCGGGCCCCAGCATTTT.

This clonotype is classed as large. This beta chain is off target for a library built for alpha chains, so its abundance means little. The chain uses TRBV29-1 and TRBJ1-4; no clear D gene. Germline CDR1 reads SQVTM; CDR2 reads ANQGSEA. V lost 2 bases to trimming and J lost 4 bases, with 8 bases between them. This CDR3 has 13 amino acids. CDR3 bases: TGCAGCGTTGAAAAGGTGGTTAATGAAAAACTGTTTTTT. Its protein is CSVEKVVNEKLFF.

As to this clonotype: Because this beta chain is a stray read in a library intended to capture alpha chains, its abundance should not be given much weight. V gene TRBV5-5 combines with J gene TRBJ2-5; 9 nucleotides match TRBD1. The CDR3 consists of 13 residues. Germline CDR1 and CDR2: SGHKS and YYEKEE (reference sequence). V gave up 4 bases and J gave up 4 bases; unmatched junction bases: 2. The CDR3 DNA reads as TGTGCCAGCAGCGGGACAGGGTCAGAGACCCAGTACTTC. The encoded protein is CASSGTGSETQYF.

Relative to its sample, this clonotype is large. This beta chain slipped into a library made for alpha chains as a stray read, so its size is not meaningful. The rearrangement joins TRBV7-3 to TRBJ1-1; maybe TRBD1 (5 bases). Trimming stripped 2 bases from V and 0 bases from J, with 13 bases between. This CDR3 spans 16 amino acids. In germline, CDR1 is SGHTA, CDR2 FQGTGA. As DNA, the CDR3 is TGTGCCAGCAGCTTATACGGGACCGGAATGAACACTGAAGCTTTCTTT. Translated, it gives CASSLYGTGMNTEAFF.

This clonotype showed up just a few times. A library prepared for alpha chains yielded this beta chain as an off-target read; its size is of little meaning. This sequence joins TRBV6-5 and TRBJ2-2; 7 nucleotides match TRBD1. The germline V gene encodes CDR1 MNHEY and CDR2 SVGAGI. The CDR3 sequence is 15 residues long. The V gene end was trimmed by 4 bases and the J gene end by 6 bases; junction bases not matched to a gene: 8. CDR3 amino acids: CASSSPHRGSGELFF. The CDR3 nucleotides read TGTGCCAGCAGTTCCCCGCACAGGGGTTCCGGGGAGCTGTTTTTT.

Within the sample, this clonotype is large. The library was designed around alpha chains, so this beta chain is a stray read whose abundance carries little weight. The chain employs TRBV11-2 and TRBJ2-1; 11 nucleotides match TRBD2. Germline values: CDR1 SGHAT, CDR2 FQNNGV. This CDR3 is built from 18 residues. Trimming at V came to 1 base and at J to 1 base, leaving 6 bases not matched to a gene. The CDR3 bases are TGTGCCAGCAGCTTAGCGGTTAGCGGGGGGGTATCCTACAATGAGCAGTTCTTC. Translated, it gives CASSLAVSGGVSYNEQFF.

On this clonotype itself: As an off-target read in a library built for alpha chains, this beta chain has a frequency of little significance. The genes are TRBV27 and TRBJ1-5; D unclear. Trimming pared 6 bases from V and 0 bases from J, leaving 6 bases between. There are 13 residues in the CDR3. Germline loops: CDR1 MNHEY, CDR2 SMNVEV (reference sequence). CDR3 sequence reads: CASSPLSNQPQHF. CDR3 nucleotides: TGTGCCAGCAGCCCTCTTAGCAATCAGCCCCAGCATTTT.

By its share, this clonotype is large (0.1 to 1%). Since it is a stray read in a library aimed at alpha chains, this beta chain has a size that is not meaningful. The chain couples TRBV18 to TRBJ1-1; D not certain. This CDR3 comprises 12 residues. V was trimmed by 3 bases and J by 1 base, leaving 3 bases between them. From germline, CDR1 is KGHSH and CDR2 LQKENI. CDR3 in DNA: TGTGCCAGCTCACCTACGAACACTGAAGCTTTCTTT. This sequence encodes CASSPTNTEAFF.

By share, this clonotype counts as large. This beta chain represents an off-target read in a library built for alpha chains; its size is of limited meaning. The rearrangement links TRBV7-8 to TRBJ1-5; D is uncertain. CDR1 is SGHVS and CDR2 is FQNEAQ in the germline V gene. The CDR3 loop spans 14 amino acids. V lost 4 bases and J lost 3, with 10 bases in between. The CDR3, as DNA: TGTGCCAGCAGCTCAAGGACGGTCAATCAGCCCCAGCATTTT. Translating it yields CASSSRTVNQPQHF. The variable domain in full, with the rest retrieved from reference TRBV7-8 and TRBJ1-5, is GAGVSQSPRYKVAKRGQDVALRCDPISGHVSLFWYQQALGQGPEFLTYFQNEAQLDKSGLPSDRFFAERPEGSVSTLKIQRTQQEDSAVYLCASSSRTVNQPQHFGDGTRLSIL.

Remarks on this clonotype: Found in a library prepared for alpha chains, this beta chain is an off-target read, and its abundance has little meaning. The CDR3: CAISASGGDTEAFF. The CDR3 nucleotides read TGTGCCATCAGTGCGTCAGGGGGGGACACTGAAGCTTTCTTT. The rearrangement links TRBV10-3 to TRBJ1-1; 7 nucleotides align to TRBD1. V lost 4 bases to trimming and J lost 3 bases; unmatched junction nucleotides: 5. The CDR3 extends over 14 amino acids. Germline values: CDR1 ENHRY, CDR2 SYGVKD.

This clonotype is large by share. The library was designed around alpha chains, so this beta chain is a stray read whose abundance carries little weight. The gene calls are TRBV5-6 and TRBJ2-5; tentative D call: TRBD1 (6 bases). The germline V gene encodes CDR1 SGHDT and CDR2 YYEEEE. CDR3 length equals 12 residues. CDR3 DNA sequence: TGTGCTACGACTGGACAGCAAGAGACCCAGTACTTC. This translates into CATTGQQETQYF. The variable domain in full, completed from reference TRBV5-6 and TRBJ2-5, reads DAGVTQSPTHLIKTRGQQVTLRCSPKSGHDTVSWYQQALGQGPQFIFQYYEEEERQRGNFPDRFSGHQFPNYSSELNVNALLLGDSALYLCATTGQQETQYFGPGTRLLVL.

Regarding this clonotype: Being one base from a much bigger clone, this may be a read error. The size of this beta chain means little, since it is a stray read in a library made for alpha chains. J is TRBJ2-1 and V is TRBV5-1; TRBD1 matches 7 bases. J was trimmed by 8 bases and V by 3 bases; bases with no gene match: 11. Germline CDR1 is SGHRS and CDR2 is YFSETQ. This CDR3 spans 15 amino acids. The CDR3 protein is CASSSDGTASDEQFF. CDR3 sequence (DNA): TGCGCCAGCAGCTCCGATGGGACAGCTTCCGATGAGCAGTTCTTC. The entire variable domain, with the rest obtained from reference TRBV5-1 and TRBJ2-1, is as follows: KAGVTQTPRYLIKTRGQQVTLSCSPISGHRSVSWYQQTPGQGLQFLFEYFSETQRNKGNFPGRFSGRQFSNSRSEMNVSTLELGDSALYLCASSSDGTASDEQFFGPGTRLTVL.

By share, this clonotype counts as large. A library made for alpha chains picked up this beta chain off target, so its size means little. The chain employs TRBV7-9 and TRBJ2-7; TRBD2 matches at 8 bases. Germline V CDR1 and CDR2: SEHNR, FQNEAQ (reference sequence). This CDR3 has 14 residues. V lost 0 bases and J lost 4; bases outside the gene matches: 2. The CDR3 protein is CASSLAAGVYEQYF. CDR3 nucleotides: TGTGCCAGCAGCTTAGCAGCGGGAGTGTACGAGCAGTACTTC.

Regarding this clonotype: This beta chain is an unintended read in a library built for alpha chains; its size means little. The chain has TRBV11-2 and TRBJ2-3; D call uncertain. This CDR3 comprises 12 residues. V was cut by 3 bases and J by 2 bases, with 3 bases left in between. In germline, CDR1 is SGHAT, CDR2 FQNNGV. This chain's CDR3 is CASSFYTDTQYF. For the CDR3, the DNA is TGTGCCAGCAGCTTTTACACAGATACGCAGTATTTT.

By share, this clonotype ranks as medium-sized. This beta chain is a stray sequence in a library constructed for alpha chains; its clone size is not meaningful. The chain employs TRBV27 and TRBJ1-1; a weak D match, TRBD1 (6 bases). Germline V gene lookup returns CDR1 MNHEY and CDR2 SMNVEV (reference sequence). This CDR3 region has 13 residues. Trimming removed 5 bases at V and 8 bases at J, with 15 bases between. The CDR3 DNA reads TGTGCCAGCAGTACAGCCCGGACAGAAGAAGCTTTCTTT. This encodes CASSTARTEEAFF.

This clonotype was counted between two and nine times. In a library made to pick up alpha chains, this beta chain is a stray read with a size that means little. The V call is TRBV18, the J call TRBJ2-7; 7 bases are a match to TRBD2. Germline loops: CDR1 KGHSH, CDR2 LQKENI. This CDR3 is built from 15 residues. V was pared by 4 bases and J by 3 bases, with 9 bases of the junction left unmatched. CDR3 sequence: CASSRGGTANYEQYF. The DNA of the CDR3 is TGTGCCAGCTCACGCGGGGGAACTGCCAACTACGAGCAGTACTTC.

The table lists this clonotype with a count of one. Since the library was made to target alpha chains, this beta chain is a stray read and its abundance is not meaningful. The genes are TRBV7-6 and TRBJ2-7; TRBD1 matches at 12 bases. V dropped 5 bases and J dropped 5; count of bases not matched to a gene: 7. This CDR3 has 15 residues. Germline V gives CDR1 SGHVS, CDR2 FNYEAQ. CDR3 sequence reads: CASSPPGQGANEQYF. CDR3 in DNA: TGTGCCAGCAGCCCTCCGGGACAGGGGGCGAACGAGCAGTACTTC.

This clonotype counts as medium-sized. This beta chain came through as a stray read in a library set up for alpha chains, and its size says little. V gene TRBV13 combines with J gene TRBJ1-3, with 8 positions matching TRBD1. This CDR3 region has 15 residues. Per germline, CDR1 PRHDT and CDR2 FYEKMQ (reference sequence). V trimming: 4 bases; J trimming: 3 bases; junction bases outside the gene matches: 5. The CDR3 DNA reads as TGTGCCAGCAGCTCGGACAGGGAATATGGAAACACCATATATTTT. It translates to CASSSDREYGNTIYF.

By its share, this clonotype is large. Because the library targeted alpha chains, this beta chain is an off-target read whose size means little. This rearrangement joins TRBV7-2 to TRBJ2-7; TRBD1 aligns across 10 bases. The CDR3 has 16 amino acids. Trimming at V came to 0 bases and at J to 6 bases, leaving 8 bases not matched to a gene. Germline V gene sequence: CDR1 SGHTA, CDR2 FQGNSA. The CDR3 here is CASSLALGQGTGEQYF. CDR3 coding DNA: TGTGCCAGCAGCTTAGCGCTGGGACAGGGGACGGGCGAGCAGTACTTC.

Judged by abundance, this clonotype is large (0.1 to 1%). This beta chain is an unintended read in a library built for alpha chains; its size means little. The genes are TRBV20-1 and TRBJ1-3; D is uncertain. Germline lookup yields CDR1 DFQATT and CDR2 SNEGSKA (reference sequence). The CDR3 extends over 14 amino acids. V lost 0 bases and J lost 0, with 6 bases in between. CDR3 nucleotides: TGCAGTGCTAGAGACTTTAACTCTGGAAACACCATATATTTT. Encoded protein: CSARDFNSGNTIYF.